The 30 T cell receptor beta chains given below trace back to one sample, sequenced in a study of T cell responses to AZD1222 COVID-19 vaccine. Profiled with immunoSEQ multiplex PCR; TCRdb holds only in-frame clones, not every one. There are just over 150,000 clones in the sample; 90% occur only once, and 1.5% to 2% lies in the top ten. Sequencing used peripheral blood, obtained on day 0 of AZD1222 vaccination. These receptors were collected from an adult in good health.

This clone appeared a single time. This chain connects TRBV10-3 to TRBJ2-2; the match to TRBD1 covers 9 bases. Germline assignment: CDR1 ENHRY and CDR2 SYGVKD. With V trimmed by 10 bases and J by 0 bases, 9 bases remained unmatched. This CDR3 is built from 16 residues. Here the CDR3 DNA reads TGTGCCAGCGGGACAGGGCGAATCGCGAACACCGGGGAGCTGTTTTTT. Its translation: CASGTGRIANTGELFF.

This chain joins TRBV7-6 and TRBJ2-2; no reliable D call. CDR1 is SGHVS and CDR2 is FNYEAQ in the germline V gene. V was pared by 2 bases and J by 5 bases, with 15 bases between. This CDR3 is built from 16 residues. CDR3 DNA sequence: TGTGCCAGCAGCTTAAGTGGGCGGTCCATAACCGGGGAGCTGTTTTTT. Translating gives CASSLSGRSITGELFF.

CDR3 protein: CASSYSKTGIYYEQYF. CDR3 DNA sequence: TGTGCCAGCAGTTATTCCAAGACTGGGATCTACTACGAGCAGTACTTC. The chain uses TRBV6-2 or TRBV6-3 and TRBJ2-7; D unclear. CDR3 size: 16 residues. The germline CDR1 and CDR2 sequences are MNHEY and SVGEGT. Trimming removed 3 bases from V and 3 bases from J, with 18 bases in between.

J is TRBJ2-7 and V is TRBV20-1; 7 bases map to TRBD2. The germline V gene has CDR1 DFQATT and CDR2 SNEGSKA (reference sequence). V shed 3 bases and J 4 bases; nucleotides not matched to a gene: 12. This CDR3 has 15 residues. CDR3 nucleotide sequence: TGCAGTGCTAGTAAAGCCCGGGGAGGGAAGTACGAGCAGTACTTC. This translates into CSASKARGGKYEQYF.

The chain joins TRBV28 to TRBJ1-1; 7 bases agree with TRBD1. The V segment lost 7 bases and the J segment 1 base; nucleotides outside the gene matches: 6. The CDR3 runs 14 residues. The germline CDR1 and CDR2 sequences are MDHEN and SYDVKM. CDR3 nucleotide sequence: TGTGCCAGCACCAGGGACAGAGGGAACACTGAAGCTTTCTTT. This sequence encodes CASTRDRGNTEAFF.

This clone was found a few times. The chain links TRBV7-9 to TRBJ1-3; TRBD1 matches at 10 bases. This CDR3 contains 16 residues. Germline V gene data show CDR1 as SEHNR and CDR2 as FQNEAQ (reference sequence). V shed 5 bases, J shed 4 bases, and the junction held 8 bases outside the gene matches. The CDR3 loop reads CASSHSTGGLGNTIYF. The CDR3 region has the DNA TGTGCCAGCAGCCACTCGACAGGGGGCTTAGGAAACACCATATATTTT.

The chain combines TRBV18 with TRBJ2-1; no clear D gene. Deletions cut 3 bases from V and 4 bases from J, with 10 bases between. The CDR3 is made up of 14 amino acids. Germline V lookup: CDR1 KGHSH, CDR2 LQKENI. DNA of the CDR3: TGTGCCAGCTCACCCGATCGTACTTACAATGAGCAGTTCTTC. It codes for CASSPDRTYNEQFF.

This clone appeared a few times. The J gene is TRBJ2-7, the V gene TRBV7-2; 7 nucleotides agree with TRBD2. With 1 base clipped from V and 4 bases from J, the junction kept 7 bases outside the gene matches. Germline CDR1 is SGHTA and CDR2 is FQGNSA. This CDR3 contains 15 residues. The CDR3 spells CASSLGGSPGYEQYF. The CDR3, as DNA: TGTGCCAGCAGCTTAGGCGGGAGCCCCGGGTACGAGCAGTACTTC.

The chain recombines TRBV2 with TRBJ2-7; D not certain. The CDR3 extends over 10 amino acids. The V end was cut by 6 bases, the J end by 6 bases, with 6 bases between. Germline V lookup: CDR1 SNHLY, CDR2 FYNNEI. CDR3 nucleotides: TGTGCCAGCAGATTACGCGAGCAGTACTTC. Translated: CASRLREQYF.

This chain uses TRBV2 with TRBJ2-1; D not certain. The V gene lost 5 bases and the J gene lost 6 bases, with 8 bases spanning the gap. Germline V gives CDR1 SNHLY, CDR2 FYNNEI. This CDR3 has 12 amino acids. The CDR3 here is CASSSAVNEQFF. The CDR3, as DNA: TGTGCCAGCAGTTCAGCTGTCAATGAGCAGTTCTTC.

This chain joins TRBV10-1 and TRBJ1-2; TRBD1 is a possible D gene (6 bases). The germline CDR1 and CDR2 sequences are WNHNN and SYGVQD (reference sequence). Trimming removed 0 bases from V and 3 bases from J, with 17 bases in between. This CDR3 contains 17 residues. This CDR3 is CASSESTGGWFHYGYTF. CDR3 in DNA: TGCGCCAGCAGTGAGTCGACGGGGGGCTGGTTCCACTATGGCTACACCTTC.

This chain connects TRBV10-3 to TRBJ2-1, with D hard to call. The CDR3 consists of 12 residues. The V end lost 4 bases, the J end lost 9 bases, and 10 bases lay between the germline ends. CDR1 is ENHRY, CDR2 SYGVKD, per germline. CDR3: CAISGSTGEQFF. DNA for the CDR3: TGTGCCATCAGTGGTTCGACTGGTGAGCAGTTCTTC.

The chain combines TRBV11-2 with TRBJ1-1; 7 bases line up with TRBD1. This CDR3 has 15 residues. After removal of 5 bases from V and 1 base from J, the junction contained 7 bases not matched to a gene. Per the germline V gene, CDR1 is SGHAT and CDR2 is FQNNGV. The CDR3 region has the DNA TGTGCCAGCAGCGAAAGACAGGGCGCGAACACTGAAGCTTTCTTT. This codes for CASSERQGANTEAFF.

The chain employs TRBV14 and TRBJ2-1, with TRBD2 matching over 11 bases. V was pared by 1 base and J by 8 bases, with 4 bases of the junction left unmatched. The CDR3 runs 15 residues. Germline lookup yields CDR1 SGHDN and CDR2 FVKESK. This CDR3 reads CASSQGPSGRHEQFF. DNA for the CDR3: TGTGCCAGCAGCCAAGGGCCTAGCGGGAGGCATGAGCAGTTCTTC.

V is TRBV14 and J is TRBJ2-1; D is unclear. The germline gives CDR1 SGHDN, CDR2 FVKESK. Trimming pared 1 base from V and 4 bases from J, leaving 8 bases between. The CDR3 consists of 14 residues. Written as DNA, the CDR3 is TGTGCCAGCAGCCAAGCCTTGCGGTACAATGAGCAGTTCTTC. Protein: CASSQALRYNEQFF.

The V gene is TRBV28, the J gene TRBJ2-7, with unresolved D. The CDR3 consists of 16 residues. V was trimmed by 3 bases and J by 2 bases, leaving 17 bases between them. Germline V lookup: CDR1 MDHEN, CDR2 SYDVKM. CDR3 in DNA: TGTGCCAGCAGTTTTTCTTTGGCAGCCTTAACCTACGAGCAGTACTTC. It codes for CASSFSLAALTYEQYF. Using reference TRBV28 and TRBJ2-7 for the parts outside the CDR3, the full variable domain is DVKVTQSSRYLVKRTGEKVFLECVQDMDHENMFWYRQDPGLGLRLIYFSYDVKMKEKGDIPEGYSVSREKKERFSLILESASTNQTSMYLCASSFSLAALTYEQYFGPGTRLTVT.

The chain carries TRBV4-1 and TRBJ1-5; 10 bases are a match to TRBD1. Germline CDR1 is MGHRA and CDR2 is YSYEKL. This CDR3 is built from 18 residues. Losses at the gene ends were 4 bases for V and 0 bases for J; bases not matched to a gene: 9. This CDR3 is CASSRRTGGPYSNQPQHF. The CDR3 DNA reads as TGCGCCAGCAGCCGTCGGACAGGGGGACCTTATAGCAATCAGCCCCAGCATTTT.

The V gene is TRBV27, the J gene TRBJ2-7; D is unresolved. This CDR3 has 13 amino acids. V was clipped by 4 bases and J by 3 bases, with 10 bases between them. Looked up from germline, CDR1 is MNHEY and CDR2 is SMNVEV (reference sequence). The CDR3 loop is CASSWKESYEQYF. The CDR3 DNA reads as TGTGCCAGCAGTTGGAAGGAAAGCTACGAGCAGTACTTC.

This chain joins TRBV10-3 and TRBJ1-4; D not resolved. The length of the CDR3 is 15 residues. V was cut by 2 bases and J by 0 bases, with 7 bases left in between. Per germline, CDR1 ENHRY and CDR2 SYGVKD. The CDR3 is CAISERPTTNEKLFF. CDR3 DNA: TGTGCCATCAGTGAGCGACCGACAACTAATGAAAAACTGTTTTTT.

The chain links TRBV5-4 to TRBJ2-7; 8 nucleotides match TRBD2. This CDR3 spans 14 amino acids. Germline lookup yields CDR1 SGHNT and CDR2 YYREEE (reference sequence). The V and J ends lost 4 bases and 2 bases, in that order; junction bases with no gene match: 5. As DNA, the CDR3 is TGTGCCAGCAGCGTAAGTAGCGGGGCCTACGAGCAGTACTTC. Translated, it gives CASSVSSGAYEQYF.

The chain couples TRBV11-2 to TRBJ2-2; 9 bases agree with TRBD1. V dropped 6 bases and J dropped 4; count of bases not matched to a gene: 12. From germline, CDR1 is SGHAT and CDR2 FQNNGV. The CDR3 has 17 amino acids. Written as DNA, the CDR3 is TGTGCCAGCAGTCTTTCCCCGGACAGGGGTGCCACCGGGGAGCTGTTTTTT. Protein: CASSLSPDRGATGELFF.

The chain joins TRBV6-5 to TRBJ1-3; D perhaps matches TRBD1 (5 bases). Trimming took off 0 bases at V and 3 bases at J, with 9 bases between the two ends. Germline lookup yields CDR1 MNHEY and CDR2 SVGAGI. The CDR3 runs to 15 residues. CDR3 region: CASSYSPGLGNTIYF. The CDR3 bases are TGTGCCAGCAGTTACTCCCCAGGGCTTGGAAACACCATATATTTT.

This chain uses TRBV18 with TRBJ1-2, with a weak D call TRBD1 (5 bases). Trimming took 0 bases from V and 2 from J, leaving 10 bases between them. This CDR3 has 15 amino acids. Germline V gene sequence: CDR1 KGHSH, CDR2 LQKENI. The CDR3, as DNA: TGTGCCAGCTCACCACCCGGGACGGGGAACTATGGCTACACCTTC. Translated: CASSPPGTGNYGYTF.

J is TRBJ2-1 and V is TRBV24-1, with a weak D call TRBD2 (5 bases). From germline, CDR1 is KGHDR and CDR2 SFDVKD. V shed 5 bases and J shed 2 bases, with 12 bases lying between them. This CDR3 spans 15 amino acids. The CDR3 DNA sequence: TGTGCCACCAGTGGCTTAGCGAGCACCTACAATGAGCAGTTCTTC. It codes for CATSGLASTYNEQFF.

The chain carries TRBV9 and TRBJ2-7, with D possibly being TRBD1 or TRBD2 (5 bases each). The CDR3 runs 14 residues. CDR1 and CDR2 (germline): SGDLS, YYNGEE. V was pared by 4 bases and J by 2 bases, with 13 bases between. CDR3 loop: CASSPGASPYEQYF. The CDR3 coding sequence is TGTGCCAGCAGCCCCGGGGCTAGCCCCTACGAGCAGTACTTC.

This chain's CDR3 is CASSPHRSRVAGELFF. The CDR3 bases are TGTGCCAGCAGCCCCCACAGGTCCAGAGTTGCCGGGGAGCTGTTTTTT. The chain couples TRBV7-2 to TRBJ2-2; TRBD1 is a possible D gene (5 bases). This CDR3 region has 16 residues. The V end lost 5 bases, the J end lost 6 bases, and 19 bases lay between the germline ends. The germline V gene has CDR1 SGHTA and CDR2 FQGNSA. Full variable domain (missing parts from reference TRBV7-2 and TRBJ2-2): GAGVSQSPSNKVTEKGKDVELRCDPISGHTALYWYRQSLGQGLEFLIYFQGNSAPDKSGLPSDRFSAERTGGSVSTLTIQRTQQEDSAVYLCASSPHRSRVAGELFFGEGSRLTVL.

The chain recombines TRBV5-4 with TRBJ2-1; no reliable D call. Germline CDR1 is SGHNT and CDR2 is YYREEE (reference sequence). The CDR3 has 15 amino acids. Trimming cost V 4 bases and J 4 bases, with 15 bases left between them. The CDR3 loop reads CASSLDGTPYNEQFF. The DNA for the CDR3 is TGTGCCAGCAGCCTTGATGGTACCCCATACAATGAGCAGTTCTTC.

The rearrangement joins TRBV7-8 to TRBJ2-7, with a possible D match to TRBD1 (5 bases). This CDR3 contains 17 residues. CDR1 and CDR2 (germline): SGHVS, FQNEAQ. Trimming pared 5 bases from V and 0 bases from J, leaving 20 bases between. CDR3 nucleotides: TGTGCCAGCAGCCCGGTTACAGGTGTATTGAGCTCCTACGAGCAGTACTTC. It yields the protein CASSPVTGVLSSYEQYF.

The CDR3 sequence: CASSFHRQTDTQYF. CDR3 coding DNA: TGTGCCAGCAGTTTCCATAGACAGACAGATACGCAGTATTTT. The rearrangement joins TRBV27 to TRBJ2-3, with a weak D call TRBD1 (5 bases). Trimming removed 3 bases from V and 3 bases from J, with 10 bases in between. CDR1 and CDR2 (germline): MNHEY, SMNVEV (reference sequence). This CDR3 has 14 amino acids.

The chain has TRBV28 and TRBJ1-1; D is ambiguous. V dropped 5 bases and J dropped 0 bases, with 7 bases sitting between them. This CDR3 region has 13 residues. Germline CDR1 and CDR2: MDHEN and SYDVKM. The CDR3 nucleotides read TGTGCCAGCAGTAGACGGATGAACACTGAAGCTTTCTTT. Protein: CASSRRMNTEAFF.